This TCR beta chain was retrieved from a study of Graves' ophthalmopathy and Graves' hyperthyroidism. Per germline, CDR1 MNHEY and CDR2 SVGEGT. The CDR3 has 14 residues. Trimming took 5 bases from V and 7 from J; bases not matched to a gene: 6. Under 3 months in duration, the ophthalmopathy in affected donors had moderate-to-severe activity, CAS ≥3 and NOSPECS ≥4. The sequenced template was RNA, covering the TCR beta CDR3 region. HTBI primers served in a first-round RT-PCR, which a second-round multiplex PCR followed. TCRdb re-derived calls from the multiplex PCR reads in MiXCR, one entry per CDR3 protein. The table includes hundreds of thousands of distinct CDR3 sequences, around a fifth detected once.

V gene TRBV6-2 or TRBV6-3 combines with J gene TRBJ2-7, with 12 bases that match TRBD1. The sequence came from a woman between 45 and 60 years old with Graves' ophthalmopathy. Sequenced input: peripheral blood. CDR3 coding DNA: TGTGCCAGCAGTCCCGGGGGACAGGGGGCAGAGCAGTACTTC. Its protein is CASSPGGQGAEQYF.